This T cell receptor (beta chain) was retrieved from a study of cytomegalovirus exposure and HLA in healthy donors. Overall study context: The same platform used for the approximately 700 first-cohort repertoires was also used for the 130 or so validation repertoires, as a later analysis reported.

The CDR3 contains 16 residues. Concerning this clone: What it recognizes is unknown.

Study findings and constraints: Subsequent analysis found a tendency for first-cohort TCR clusters to co-occur within the 90 to 150 validation repertoires.

The table came from immunoSEQ multiplex PCR; TCRdb's copy has only in-frame clones and leaves some out. The sample has 250,000 to 400,000 clones, roughly 88% seen once. The TCR comes from a man aged 25-40 years in good health and CMV-seronegative. The chain joins TRBV21-1 to TRBJ2-7; the table's TRBD1 call for D was not verified on the DNA. TRBV21-1 has pseudogene status. Sample: PBMCs. The CDR3 protein is CASSSSSRTGNYEQYF. The CDR3 DNA reads as TGTGCCAGCAGCTCATCGAGCCGGACAGGGAACTACGAGCAGTACTTC.